Presented here are 9 T cell receptor beta chains from one specimen sequenced in a study of shared clonotypes between healthy human individuals. Generated by immunoSEQ multiplex PCR, the TCRdb table keeps only in-frame clones and is missing some. The profile covers hundreds of thousands of clones, with 76% appearing a single time and under 15% taken by the ten largest. Sequencing was done on a sample of PBMCs. These receptor sequences come from a woman aged 35 to 49 in good health. Some clones in this sample may be carry-over from other donors' samples.

V is TRBV5-5 and J is TRBJ1-2; D gene unclear. The ends were cut back, 0 bases at V and 6 bases at J, with 15 bases in the middle. The CDR3 length is 15 residues. The V gene's germline CDR1 is SGHKS and CDR2 YYEKEE (reference sequence). CDR3 region: CASSLAVGDWDGYTF. The CDR3 DNA sequence: TGTGCCAGCAGCTTGGCGGTCGGGGATTGGGATGGCTACACCTTC.

The CDR3 DNA sequence: TGTGCCAGCACCCTAGGGGGGGGCTACACCTTC. As protein: CASTLGGGYTF. This chain joins TRBV7-2 and TRBJ1-2, with D possibly being TRBD1 (6 bases). V was clipped by 7 bases and J by 8 bases, with 11 bases between them. Germline V gives CDR1 SGHTA, CDR2 FQGNSA. The CDR3 runs 11 residues.

This clone came up a few times. This CDR3 reads CASSLNRDRWSEQYF. The CDR3 DNA sequence: TGTGCCAGCAGCTTAAACCGGGACAGATGGTCCGAGCAGTACTTC. The chain recombines TRBV11-1 with TRBJ2-7, with 7 nucleotides matching TRBD1. J gave up 6 bases and V 2 bases, and 10 bases lay outside the gene matches. The CDR3 spans 15 residues. CDR1 and CDR2 from the germline V gene are SGHAT and FQDESV (reference sequence).

V and J are TRBV28 and TRBJ1-2, with 9 nucleotides matching TRBD1. J gave up 2 bases and V 2 bases, and 6 bases lay outside the gene matches. This CDR3 is 16 amino acids long. The germline CDR1 and CDR2 sequences are MDHEN and SYDVKM. For the CDR3, the DNA is TGTGCCAGCAGTTTACGAGCCGGGACAGGGAACTATGGCTACACCTTC. Amino acids: CASSLRAGTGNYGYTF.

In regard to this clone: Other DNA sequences in this sample translate to the same CDR3. This chain connects TRBV5-1 to TRBJ2-3, with 8 bases fitting TRBD1. Germline V gives CDR1 SGHRS, CDR2 YFSETQ. V was pared by 2 bases and J by 3 bases, with 2 bases of the junction left unmatched. This CDR3 is built from 14 residues. Here the CDR3 reads CASSLQGGTDTQYF. CDR3 in DNA: TGCGCCAGCAGCTTACAGGGGGGAACAGATACGCAGTATTTT.

On this clone: The sample carries other DNA sequences with the same CDR3. The V call is TRBV2, the J call TRBJ1-5; D remains ambiguous. The ends were cut back, 4 bases at V and 0 bases at J, with 7 bases in the middle. The CDR3 is 14 residues long. Germline V gene sequence: CDR1 SNHLY, CDR2 FYNNEI. The CDR3 here is CASSGGYSNQPQHF. The CDR3 nucleotides read TGTGCCAGCAGTGGGGGTTATAGCAATCAGCCCCAGCATTTT.

The chain uses TRBV7-2 and TRBJ1-2, with D possibly TRBD1 on 5 matching bases. The germline CDR1 and CDR2 sequences are SGHTA and FQGNSA. Between the trimmed V and J ends, which lost 3 bases and 4 bases, there was a span of 12 bases. The CDR3 spans 14 residues. CDR3 sequence reads: CASSLGVVAYGYTF. CDR3 coding DNA: TGTGCCAGCAGCTTGGGGGTGGTCGCCTATGGCTACACCTTC.

This chain uses TRBV18 with TRBJ1-5; weak D call: TRBD1 (5 bases). Trimming left V 5 bases short and J 4 bases short, with 9 bases between. This CDR3 has 13 residues. Germline CDR1 and CDR2: KGHSH and LQKENI. The CDR3 loop reads CASSIRQNQPQHF. In DNA, the CDR3 is TGTGCCAGCTCAATTAGACAGAATCAGCCCCAGCATTTT. Looking up the rest from reference TRBV18 and TRBJ1-5 gives the full variable domain: NAGVMQNPRHLVRRRGQEARLRCSPMKGHSHVYWYRQLPEEGLKFMVYLQKENIIDESGMPKERFSAEFPKEGPSILRIQQVVRGDSAAYFCASSIRQNQPQHFGDGTRLSIL.

In its sample, this clone was seen once. The chain couples TRBV6-6 to TRBJ1-3; possible D gene TRBD1, 5 bases. Between the trimmed V and J ends, which lost 10 bases and 4 bases, there was a span of 17 bases. The CDR3 extends over 14 amino acids. Germline V gene data show CDR1 as MNHNY and CDR2 as SVGAGI (reference sequence). The chain's CDR3 is CATLVGERGNTIYF. CDR3 bases: TGTGCCACCCTGGTGGGGGAGCGAGGAAACACCATATATTTT.